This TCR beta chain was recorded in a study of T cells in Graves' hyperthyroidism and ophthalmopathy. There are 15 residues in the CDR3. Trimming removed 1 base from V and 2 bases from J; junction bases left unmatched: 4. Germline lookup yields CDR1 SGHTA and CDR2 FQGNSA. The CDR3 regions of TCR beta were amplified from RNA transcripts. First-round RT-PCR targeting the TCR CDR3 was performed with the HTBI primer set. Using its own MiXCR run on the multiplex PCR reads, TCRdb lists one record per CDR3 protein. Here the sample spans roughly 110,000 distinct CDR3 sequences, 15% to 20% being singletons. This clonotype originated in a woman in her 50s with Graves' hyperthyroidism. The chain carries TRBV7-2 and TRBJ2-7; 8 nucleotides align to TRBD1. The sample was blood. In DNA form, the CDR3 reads TGTGCCAGCAGCTTAGTAGGGACAGGAACCTACGAGCAGTACTTC. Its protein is CASSLVGTGTYEQYF.